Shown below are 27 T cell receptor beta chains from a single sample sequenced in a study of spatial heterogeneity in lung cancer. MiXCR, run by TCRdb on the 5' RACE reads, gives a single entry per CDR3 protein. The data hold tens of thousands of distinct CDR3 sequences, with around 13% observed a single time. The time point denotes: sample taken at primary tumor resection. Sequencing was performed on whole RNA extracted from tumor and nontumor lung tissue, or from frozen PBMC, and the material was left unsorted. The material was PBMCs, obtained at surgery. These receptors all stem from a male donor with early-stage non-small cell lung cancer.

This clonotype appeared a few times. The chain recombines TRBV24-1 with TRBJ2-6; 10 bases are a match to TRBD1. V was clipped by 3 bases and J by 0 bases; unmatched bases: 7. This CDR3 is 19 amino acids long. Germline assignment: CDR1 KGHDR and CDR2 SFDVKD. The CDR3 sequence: CATSDAGTGVLSGANVLTF. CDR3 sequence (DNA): TGTGCCACCAGTGATGCCGGGACAGGGGTCCTCTCTGGGGCCAACGTCCTGACTTTC.

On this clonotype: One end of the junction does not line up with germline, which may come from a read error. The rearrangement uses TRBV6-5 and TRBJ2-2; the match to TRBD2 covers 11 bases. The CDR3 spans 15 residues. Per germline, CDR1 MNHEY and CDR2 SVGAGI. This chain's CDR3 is CASSSTSGNAGELFF. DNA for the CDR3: TGTGCCAGCAGTTCGACTAGCGGGAACGCCGGGGAGCTGTTTTTT.

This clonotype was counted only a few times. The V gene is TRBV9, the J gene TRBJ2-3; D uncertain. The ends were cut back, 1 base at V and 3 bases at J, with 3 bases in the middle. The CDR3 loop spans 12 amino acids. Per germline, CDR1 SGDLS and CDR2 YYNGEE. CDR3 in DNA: TGTGCCAGCAGCGTAACAACAGATACGCAGTATTTT. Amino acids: CASSVTTDTQYF.

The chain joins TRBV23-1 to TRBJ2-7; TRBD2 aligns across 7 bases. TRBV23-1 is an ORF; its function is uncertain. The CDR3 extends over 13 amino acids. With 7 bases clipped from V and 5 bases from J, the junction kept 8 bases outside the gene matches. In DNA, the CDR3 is TGCGCCAGCAAGGGTGGGGGGGACCACGAGCAGTACTTC. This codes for CASKGGGDHEQYF.

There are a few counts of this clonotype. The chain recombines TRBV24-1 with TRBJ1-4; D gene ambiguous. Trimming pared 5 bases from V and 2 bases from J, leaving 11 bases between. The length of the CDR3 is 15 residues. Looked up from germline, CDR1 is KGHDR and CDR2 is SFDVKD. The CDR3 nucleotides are TGTGCCACCAGTGCCGGACGGTGGACTAATGAAAAACTGTTTTTT. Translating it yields CATSAGRWTNEKLFF.

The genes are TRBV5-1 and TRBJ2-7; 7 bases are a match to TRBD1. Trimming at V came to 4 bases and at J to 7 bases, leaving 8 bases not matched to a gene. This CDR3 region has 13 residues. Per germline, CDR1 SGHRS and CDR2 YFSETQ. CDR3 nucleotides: TGCGCCAGCAGCCCGGGACAGTCAGAAGAGCAGTACTTC. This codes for CASSPGQSEEQYF. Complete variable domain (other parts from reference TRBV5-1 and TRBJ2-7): KAGVTQTPRYLIKTRGQQVTLSCSPISGHRSVSWYQQTPGQGLQFLFEYFSETQRNKGNFPGRFSGRQFSNSRSEMNVSTLELGDSALYLCASSPGQSEEQYFGPGTRLTVT.

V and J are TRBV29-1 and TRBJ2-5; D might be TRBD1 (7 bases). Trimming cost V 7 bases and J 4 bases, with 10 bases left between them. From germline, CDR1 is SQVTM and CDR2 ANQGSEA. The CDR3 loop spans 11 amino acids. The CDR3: CSARGVETQYF. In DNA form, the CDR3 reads TGCAGCGCCAGGGGGGTAGAGACCCAGTACTTC.

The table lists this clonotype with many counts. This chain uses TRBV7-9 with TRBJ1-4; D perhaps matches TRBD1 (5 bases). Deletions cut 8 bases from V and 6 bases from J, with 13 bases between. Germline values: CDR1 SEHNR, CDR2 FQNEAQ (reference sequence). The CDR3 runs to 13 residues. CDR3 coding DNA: TGTGCCAGCGGGGCCAGAGTCGATGAAAAACTGTTTTTT. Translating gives CASGARVDEKLFF. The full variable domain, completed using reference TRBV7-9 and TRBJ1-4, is DTGVSQNPRHKITKRGQNVTFRCDPISEHNRLYWYRQTLGQGPEFLTYFQNEAQLEKSRLLSDRFSAERPKGSFSTLEIQRTEQGDSAMYLCASGARVDEKLFFGSGTQLSVL.

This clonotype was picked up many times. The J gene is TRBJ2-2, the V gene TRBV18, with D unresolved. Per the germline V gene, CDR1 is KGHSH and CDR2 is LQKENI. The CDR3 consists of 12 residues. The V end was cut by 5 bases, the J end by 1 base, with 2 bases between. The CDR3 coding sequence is TGTGCCAGCTCATTGAACACCGGGGAGCTGTTTTTT. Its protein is CASSLNTGELFF.

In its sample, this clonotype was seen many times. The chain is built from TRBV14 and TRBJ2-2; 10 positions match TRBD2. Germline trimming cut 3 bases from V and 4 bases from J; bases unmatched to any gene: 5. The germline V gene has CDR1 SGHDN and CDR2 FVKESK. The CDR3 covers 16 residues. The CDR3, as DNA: TGTGCCAGCAGCCACCTTAGCGGGAGGTCCACCGGGGAGCTGTTTTTT. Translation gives CASSHLSGRSTGELFF.

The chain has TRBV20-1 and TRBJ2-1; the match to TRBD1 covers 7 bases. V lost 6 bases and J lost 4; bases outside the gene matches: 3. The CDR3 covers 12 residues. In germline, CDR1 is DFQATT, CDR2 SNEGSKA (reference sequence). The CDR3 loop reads CSAGDRYNEQFF. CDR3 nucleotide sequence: TGCAGTGCCGGGGACAGATACAATGAGCAGTTCTTC.

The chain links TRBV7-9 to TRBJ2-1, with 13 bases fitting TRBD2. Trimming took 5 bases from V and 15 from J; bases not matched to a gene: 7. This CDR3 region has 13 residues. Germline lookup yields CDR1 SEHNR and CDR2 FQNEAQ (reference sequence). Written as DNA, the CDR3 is TGTGCCAGCAGCCCGGGACTAGCGGGATCTGGGTTCTTC. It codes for CASSPGLAGSGFF.

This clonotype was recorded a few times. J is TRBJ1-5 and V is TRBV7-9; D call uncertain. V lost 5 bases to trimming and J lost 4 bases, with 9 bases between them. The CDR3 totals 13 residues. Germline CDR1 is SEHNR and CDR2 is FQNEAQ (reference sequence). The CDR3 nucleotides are TGTGCCAGCAGCGTGCTTGAGAATCAGCCCCAGCATTTT. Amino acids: CASSVLENQPQHF.

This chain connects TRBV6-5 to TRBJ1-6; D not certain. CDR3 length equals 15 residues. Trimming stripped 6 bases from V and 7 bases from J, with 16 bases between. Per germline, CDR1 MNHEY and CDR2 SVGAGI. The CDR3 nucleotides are TGTGCCAGCAGCGCAGAGGAGGGTTTCAATTCACCCCTCCACTTT. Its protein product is CASSAEEGFNSPLHF.

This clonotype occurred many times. CDR3 nucleotides: TGTGCCAGCAGATTGGACAGGGGATCCCTCCACTTT. Its protein is CASRLDRGSLHF. This rearrangement joins TRBV6-2 or TRBV6-3 to TRBJ1-6; 9 bases agree with TRBD1. The CDR3 loop spans 12 amino acids. Germline loops: CDR1 MNHEY, CDR2 SVGEGT. The junction had 5 bases not matched to a gene; V was cut back by 6 bases and J by 14 bases.

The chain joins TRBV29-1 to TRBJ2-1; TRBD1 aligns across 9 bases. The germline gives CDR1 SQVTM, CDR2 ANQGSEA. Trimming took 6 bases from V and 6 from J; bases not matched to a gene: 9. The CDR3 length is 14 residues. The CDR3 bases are TGCAGCGTCGACGCCGTGACAGGGGGCAATGAGCAGTTCTTC. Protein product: CSVDAVTGGNEQFF.

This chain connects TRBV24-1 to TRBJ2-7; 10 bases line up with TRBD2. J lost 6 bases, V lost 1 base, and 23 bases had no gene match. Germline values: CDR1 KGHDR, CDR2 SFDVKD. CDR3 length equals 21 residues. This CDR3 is CATSDFPQSPQPGLACPEQYF. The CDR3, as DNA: TGTGCCACCAGTGATTTTCCCCAAAGTCCGCAGCCGGGACTAGCGTGTCCCGAGCAGTACTTC.

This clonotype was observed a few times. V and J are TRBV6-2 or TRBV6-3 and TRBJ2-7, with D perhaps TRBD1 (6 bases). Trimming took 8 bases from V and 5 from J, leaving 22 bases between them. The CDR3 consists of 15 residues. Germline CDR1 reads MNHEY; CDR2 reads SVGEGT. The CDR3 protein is CASSVSPDRPDEQYF. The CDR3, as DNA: TGTGCCAGCTCAGTATCGCCTGACAGGCCCGACGAGCAGTACTTC.

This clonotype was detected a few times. The CDR3 DNA is TGTGCCAGCAGCCCGGGACACCTCTACAATGAGCAGTTCTTC. Amino acids: CASSPGHLYNEQFF. J is TRBJ2-1 and V is TRBV11-2; D is possibly TRBD1 (6 bases). The CDR3 is made up of 14 amino acids. Germline loops: CDR1 SGHAT, CDR2 FQNNGV. V was shortened by 5 bases and J by 3 bases, with 11 bases between the two germline ends.

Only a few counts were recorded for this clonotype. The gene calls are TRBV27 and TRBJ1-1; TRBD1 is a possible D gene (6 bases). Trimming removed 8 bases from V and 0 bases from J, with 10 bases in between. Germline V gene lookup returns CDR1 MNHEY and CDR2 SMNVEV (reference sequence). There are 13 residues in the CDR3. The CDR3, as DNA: TGTGCCAGCTCGCAGGGGATGAACACTGAAGCTTTCTTT. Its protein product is CASSQGMNTEAFF.

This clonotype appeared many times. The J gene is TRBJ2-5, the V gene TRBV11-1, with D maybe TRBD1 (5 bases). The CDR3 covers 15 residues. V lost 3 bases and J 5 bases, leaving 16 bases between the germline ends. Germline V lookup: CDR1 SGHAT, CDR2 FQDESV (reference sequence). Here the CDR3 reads CASSFPVGAGETQYF. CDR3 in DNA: TGTGCCAGCAGCTTCCCGGTAGGGGCCGGGGAGACCCAGTACTTC.

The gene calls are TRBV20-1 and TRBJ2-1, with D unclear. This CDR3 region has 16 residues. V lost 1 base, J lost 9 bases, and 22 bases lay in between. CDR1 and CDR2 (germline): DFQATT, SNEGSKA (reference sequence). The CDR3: CSARVGDQSGQSEQFF. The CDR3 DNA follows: TGCAGTGCTAGAGTAGGCGACCAAAGTGGGCAAAGTGAGCAGTTCTTC.

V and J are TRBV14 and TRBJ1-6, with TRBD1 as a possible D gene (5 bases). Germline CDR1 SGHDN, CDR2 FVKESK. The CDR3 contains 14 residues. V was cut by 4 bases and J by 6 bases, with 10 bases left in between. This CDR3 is CASSLGVSNSPLHF. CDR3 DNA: TGTGCCAGCAGCCTGGGGGTCAGTAATTCACCCCTCCACTTT. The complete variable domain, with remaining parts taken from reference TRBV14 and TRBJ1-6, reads EAGVTQFPSHSVIEKGQTVTLRCDPISGHDNLYWYRRVMGKEIKFLLHFVKESKQDESGMPNNRFLAERTGGTYSTLKVQPAELEDSGVYFCASSLGVSNSPLHFGNGTRLTVT.

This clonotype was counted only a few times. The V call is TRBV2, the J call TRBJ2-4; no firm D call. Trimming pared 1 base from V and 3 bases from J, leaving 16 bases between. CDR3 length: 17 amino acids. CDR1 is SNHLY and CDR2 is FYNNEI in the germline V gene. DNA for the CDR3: TGTGCCAGCAGTGAAGTTGAGGCTTCGGTAGGCAAAAACATTCAGTACTTC. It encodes CASSEVEASVGKNIQYF.

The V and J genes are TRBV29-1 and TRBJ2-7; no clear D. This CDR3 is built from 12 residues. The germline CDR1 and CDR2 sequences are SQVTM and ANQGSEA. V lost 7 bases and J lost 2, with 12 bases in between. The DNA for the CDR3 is TGCAGCGCCTGGATTGGAGCCTACGAGCAGTACTTC. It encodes CSAWIGAYEQYF.

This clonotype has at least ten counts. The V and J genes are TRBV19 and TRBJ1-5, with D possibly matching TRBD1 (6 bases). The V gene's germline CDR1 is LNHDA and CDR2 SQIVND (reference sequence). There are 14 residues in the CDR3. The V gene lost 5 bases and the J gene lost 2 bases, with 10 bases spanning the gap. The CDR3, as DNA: TGTGCCAGTAGTTTCGGACAGCGCAATCAGCCCCAGCATTTT. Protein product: CASSFGQRNQPQHF. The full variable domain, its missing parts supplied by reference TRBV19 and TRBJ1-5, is DGGITQSPKYLFRKEGQNVTLSCEQNLNHDAMYWYRQDPGQGLRLIYYSQIVNDFQKGDIAEGYSVSREKKESFPLTVTSAQKNPTAFYLCASSFGQRNQPQHFGDGTRLSIL.

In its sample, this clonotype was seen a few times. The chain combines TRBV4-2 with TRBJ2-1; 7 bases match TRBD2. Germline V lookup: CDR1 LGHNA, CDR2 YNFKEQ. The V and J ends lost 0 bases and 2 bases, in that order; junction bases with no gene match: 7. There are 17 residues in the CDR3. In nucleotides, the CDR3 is TGTGCCAGCAGCCAAGAATTGGCGGGGGAGACCTACAATGAGCAGTTCTTC. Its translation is CASSQELAGETYNEQFF.